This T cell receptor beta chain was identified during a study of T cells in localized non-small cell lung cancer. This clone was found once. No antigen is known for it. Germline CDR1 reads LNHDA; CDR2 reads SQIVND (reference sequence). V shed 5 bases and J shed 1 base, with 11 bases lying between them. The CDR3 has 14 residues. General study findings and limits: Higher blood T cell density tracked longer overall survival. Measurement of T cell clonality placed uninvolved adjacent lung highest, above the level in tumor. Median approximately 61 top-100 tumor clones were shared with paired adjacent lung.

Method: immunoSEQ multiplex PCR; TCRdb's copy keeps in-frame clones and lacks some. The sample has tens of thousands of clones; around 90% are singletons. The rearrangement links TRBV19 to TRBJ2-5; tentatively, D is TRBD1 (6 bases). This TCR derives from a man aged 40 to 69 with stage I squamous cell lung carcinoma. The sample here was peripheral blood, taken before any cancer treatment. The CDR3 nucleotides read TGTGCCAGTAGTGGGGGACAAACCCAAGAGACCCAGTACTTC. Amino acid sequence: CASSGGQTQETQYF. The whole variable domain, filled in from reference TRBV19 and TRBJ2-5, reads DGGITQSPKYLFRKEGQNVTLSCEQNLNHDAMYWYRQDPGQGLRLIYYSQIVNDFQKGDIAEGYSVSREKKESFPLTVTSAQKNPTAFYLCASSGGQTQETQYFGPGTRLLVL.